A selection of T cell receptor beta chains follows, all from one sample in a study of blood T cells in healthy people across ages. In TCRdb, the 5' RACE reads were re-called with MiXCR into one record per CDR3 protein. Altogether roughly 1 million distinct CDR3 sequences are present, roughly a quarter being singletons, with the ten largest covering about 0.72%. Another study also made use of these data, one on T cells of mothers and their children.

The material sequenced was blood. The source of these receptors is a girl between 2 and 10 years old in good health. Each CDR3 is given with its conserved first and last residue. A D gene is named only where the DNA matches it firmly. Some rows mark clone size as missing; the rest say once, few, many or name a class of expanded clone.

CDR3nt,CDR3aa,j_gene,d_gene,abundance,v_gene
TGTGCCACCAGCGAAAACCACCCGGGAGGCCCGCTGTGGGAGACCCAGTACTTC,CATSENHPGGPLWETQYF,TRBJ2-5,TRBD2,few,TRBV15
TGTGCCAGCAGTGAAGGTCCGGGCACGGTTGGAGAGACCCAGTACTTC,CASSEGPGTVGETQYF,TRBJ2-5,.,few,TRBV25-1
TGCAGCGTTGAAAGTCCTGCTGCTGGAAACACCATATATTTT,CSVESPAAGNTIYF,TRBJ1-3,.,.,TRBV29-1
TGTGCCAGCAGCTCCCTAGCAGGGGGCCCTAGCACAGATACGCAGTATTTT,CASSSLAGGPSTDTQYF,TRBJ2-3,TRBD1,few,TRBV11-2
TGTGCCAGCAGCTTTAAGAACAGGGGGATAAGCGAGCAGTACTTC,CASSFKNRGISEQYF,TRBJ2-7,TRBD1,.,TRBV7-9
TGTGCCAGCAGCCAAGAGATAGGTGATTATGGCTACACCTTC,CASSQEIGDYGYTF,TRBJ1-2,.,few,TRBV3-1
TGCGCCAGCAGCCAAGATCGATCGACAGGGTGGCTCACTGAAGCTTTCTTT,CASSQDRSTGWLTEAFF,TRBJ1-1,TRBD1,.,TRBV4-3
TGCAGTGCTCAAGACAGAACTACATACGGCTACACCTTC,CSAQDRTTYGYTF,TRBJ1-2,.,few,TRBV20-1
TGTGCCAGCAGGGGAGTTAGCGGCTCCTACGAGCAGTACTTC,CASRGVSGSYEQYF,TRBJ2-7,.,.,TRBV6-1
TGCGCCAGCAGCCTGGGCCCCCGGCAGGGCATTAACTATGGCTACACCTTC,CASSLGPRQGINYGYTF,TRBJ1-2,.,few,TRBV5-1